These 28 T cell receptor beta chains were sequenced from one sample in a study of blood T cell repertoires in COVID-19. Profiled with immunoSEQ multiplex PCR; TCRdb holds only in-frame clones, not every one. The repertoire has about 180,000 clones, roughly 80% of them found once; the top ten carry roughly 9%. The specimen was peripheral blood. The source of these receptors is a woman in her 70s with acute or convalescent COVID-19.

The rearrangement links TRBV9 to TRBJ2-7; 8 positions agree with TRBD2. The J segment lost 3 bases and the V segment lost 0 bases, leaving 5 bases of the junction unmatched. The germline gives CDR1 SGDLS, CDR2 YYNGEE. This CDR3 is 15 amino acids long. CDR3 amino acids: CASSVEAGVVYEQYF. Written as DNA, the CDR3 is TGTGCCAGCAGCGTAGAAGCGGGGGTGGTCTACGAGCAGTACTTC.

The chain uses TRBV7-8 and TRBJ2-3; 12 bases map to TRBD2. The J segment lost 7 bases and the V segment lost 5 bases, leaving 7 bases of the junction unmatched. The CDR3 spans 15 residues. Germline V gene lookup returns CDR1 SGHVS and CDR2 FQNEAQ. The CDR3 sequence: CASSPPSGGAYTQYF. The CDR3 DNA sequence: TGTGCCAGCAGCCCCCCTAGCGGGGGGGCGTATACGCAGTATTTT.

This sequence joins TRBV10-3 and TRBJ1-2; possibly TRBD1 for D (5 bases). Germline CDR1 is ENHRY and CDR2 is SYGVKD. The CDR3 is 19 residues long. Between the trimmed V and J ends, which lost 0 bases and 2 bases, there was a span of 22 bases. This chain's CDR3 is CAISESLGSRSGENYGYTF. CDR3 nucleotides: TGTGCCATCAGTGAGTCTCTGGGTAGCAGGTCGGGGGAAAACTATGGCTACACCTTC.

The chain combines TRBV7-2 with TRBJ2-2; the match to TRBD1 covers 7 bases. The CDR3 is made up of 16 amino acids. V lost 1 base and J lost 5; bases outside the gene matches: 7. CDR1 and CDR2 from the germline V gene are SGHTA and FQGNSA. The CDR3 here is CASSLDRGRSTGELFF. CDR3 DNA sequence: TGTGCCAGCAGCTTAGATAGGGGGCGGTCGACCGGGGAGCTGTTTTTT.

The V gene is TRBV10-3, the J gene TRBJ2-1, with 12 bases fitting TRBD1. After removal of 2 bases from V and 8 bases from J, the junction contained 4 bases not matched to a gene. The CDR3 runs 15 residues. Germline CDR1 reads ENHRY; CDR2 reads SYGVKD. CDR3 sequence reads: CAISEGTGGVDEQFF. DNA of the CDR3: TGTGCCATCAGTGAGGGGACAGGGGGCGTCGATGAGCAGTTCTTC.

The V call is TRBV7-2, the J call TRBJ2-1; 9 bases align to TRBD1. The J segment lost 4 bases and the V segment lost 4 bases, leaving 8 bases of the junction unmatched. CDR1 SGHTA and CDR2 FQGNSA come from the germline V gene. This CDR3 has 16 residues. The CDR3 DNA sequence: TGTGCCAGCAGCTCTAGGACAGGGGCTTCATACAATGAGCAGTTCTTC. This encodes CASSSRTGASYNEQFF.

Only one count was recorded for this clone. This chain connects TRBV7-3 to TRBJ1-1, with a tentative D call TRBD1 (5 bases). The CDR3 loop spans 17 amino acids. Trimming took 5 bases from V and 3 from J, leaving 22 bases between them. CDR1 is SGHTA, CDR2 FQGTGA, per germline. CDR3 protein: CASSPNHLGGEHTEAFF. The CDR3, as DNA: TGTGCCAGCAGCCCGAATCACTTGGGGGGAGAACACACTGAAGCTTTCTTT.

This rearrangement joins TRBV30 to TRBJ1-2, with 7 bases that match TRBD1. Trimming cost V 3 bases and J 8 bases; bases outside gene matches: 9. The CDR3 length is 13 residues. Germline assignment: CDR1 GTSNPN and CDR2 SVGIG (reference sequence). The CDR3 spells CAWSRRGRRGYTF. CDR3 sequence (DNA): TGTGCCTGGAGCCGAAGGGGGCGCCGGGGCTACACCTTC.

The J gene is TRBJ1-2, the V gene TRBV6-6, with 8 nucleotides matching TRBD1. The CDR3 consists of 13 residues. Germline V gene sequence: CDR1 MNHNY, CDR2 SVGAGI (reference sequence). Trimming removed 8 bases from V and 4 bases from J; junction bases left unmatched: 6. The CDR3 loop is CASELGTGYGYTF. The CDR3 DNA sequence: TGTGCCAGCGAGCTAGGGACAGGCTATGGCTACACCTTC.

The chain recombines TRBV29-1 with TRBJ2-1; 7 bases map to TRBD1. Germline V lookup: CDR1 SQVTM, CDR2 ANQGSEA. The V gene end was trimmed by 6 bases and the J gene end by 7 bases; junction bases not matched to a gene: 6. This CDR3 comprises 12 residues. The CDR3 nucleotides read TGCAGCGTCGGGACAGCTTCAAATGAGCAGTTCTTC. Translating it yields CSVGTASNEQFF.

This chain connects TRBV11-2 to TRBJ1-2; D is unresolved. The CDR3 length is 11 residues. Trimming pared 1 base from V and 8 bases from J, leaving 5 bases between. Germline CDR1 and CDR2: SGHAT and FQNNGV. CDR3 in amino acids: CASSLAKGYTF. The CDR3 nucleotides read TGTGCCAGCAGCTTAGCTAAGGGCTACACCTTC.

The chain has TRBV11-2 and TRBJ2-1; 7 positions agree with TRBD1. V lost 2 bases and J lost 7; bases outside the gene matches: 8. The CDR3 is 15 amino acids. The germline V gene has CDR1 SGHAT and CDR2 FQNNGV. This chain's CDR3 is CASSLSLTGRNEQFF. As DNA, the CDR3 is TGTGCCAGCAGCTTATCCCTGACAGGGCGGAATGAGCAGTTCTTC.

This clone was observed a few times. This chain joins TRBV29-1 and TRBJ2-3, with unresolved D. CDR1 and CDR2 from the germline V gene are SQVTM and ANQGSEA. The CDR3 has 13 residues. The V end was cut by 0 bases, the J end by 14 bases, with 18 bases between. CDR3 nucleotides: TGCAGCGTTGAAGATGGGCCCAGGTCATTCTGGTATTTT. As protein: CSVEDGPRSFWYF.

This sequence joins TRBV6-1 and TRBJ1-4; perhaps TRBD1 as D (6 bases). The germline gives CDR1 MNHNS, CDR2 SASEGT. Trimming took off 3 bases at V and 4 bases at J, with 9 bases between the two ends. This CDR3 contains 14 residues. The CDR3 DNA sequence: TGTGCCAGCAGTGAGGCAGGGGTTAATGAAAAACTGTTTTTT. Translating it yields CASSEAGVNEKLFF.

The rearrangement uses TRBV28 and TRBJ1-5; D is possibly TRBD1 (5 bases). Trimming cost V 5 bases and J 1 base, with 9 bases left between them. The CDR3 spans 14 residues. Germline CDR1 is MDHEN and CDR2 is SYDVKM. The CDR3 DNA reads as TGTGCCAGCAGTCGGGGGGGAAGCAATCAGCCCCAGCATTTT. Translating gives CASSRGGSNQPQHF.

The V and J genes are TRBV7-9 and TRBJ1-3; 8 positions match TRBD1. Trimming took 5 bases from V and 0 from J; bases not matched to a gene: 9. This CDR3 spans 17 amino acids. Germline V gene sequence: CDR1 SEHNR, CDR2 FQNEAQ (reference sequence). The CDR3 spells CASSPRTGKSSGNTIYF. The CDR3 nucleotides read TGTGCCAGCAGCCCCCGGACAGGGAAGAGCTCTGGAAACACCATATATTTT.

The chain carries TRBV6-2 or TRBV6-3 and TRBJ1-1; perhaps TRBD1 as D (5 bases). The length of the CDR3 is 14 residues. Germline CDR1 and CDR2: MNHEY and SVGEGT. Trimming took off 4 bases at V and 0 bases at J, with 9 bases between the two ends. In DNA form, the CDR3 reads TGTGCCAGCAGTTTATCAGGGCTGAACACTGAAGCTTTCTTT. This gives the protein CASSLSGLNTEAFF.

The chain combines TRBV7-2 with TRBJ1-5; D remains ambiguous. Germline CDR1 SGHTA, CDR2 FQGNSA. The CDR3 has 15 residues. V lost 0 bases and J 5 bases, leaving 11 bases between the germline ends. The CDR3 DNA reads as TGTGCCAGCAGCTTAGCGGCCAGAGGGCATCAGCCCCAGCATTTT. Its translation is CASSLAARGHQPQHF.

The rearrangement uses TRBV10-3 and TRBJ2-7; no reliable D call. Trimming removed 3 bases at V and 4 bases at J, with 7 bases between. The CDR3 consists of 12 residues. Germline-derived CDR1 and CDR2 are ENHRY and SYGVKD. This CDR3 reads CAISDTEYEQYF. The CDR3 DNA reads as TGTGCCATCAGTGACACAGAGTACGAGCAGTACTTC.

The J gene is TRBJ2-1, the V gene TRBV28; TRBD1 is a possible D gene (5 bases). Germline lookup yields CDR1 MDHEN and CDR2 SYDVKM. V gave up 2 bases and J gave up 6 bases, with 11 bases separating them. This CDR3 comprises 14 residues. CDR3 sequence: CASSLGAWFNEQFF. CDR3 DNA sequence: TGTGCCAGCAGTTTAGGGGCGTGGTTCAATGAGCAGTTCTTC.

The J gene is TRBJ2-1, the V gene TRBV24-1; 10 positions match TRBD2. Germline V CDR1 and CDR2: KGHDR, SFDVKD. The junction had 14 bases not matched to a gene; V was cut back by 4 bases and J by 9 bases. The CDR3 contains 17 residues. The CDR3 region has the DNA TGTGCCACCAGTGACCGGTGGACTAGCGGTAGGCGTGGTGAGCAGTTCTTC. Amino acid sequence: CATSDRWTSGRRGEQFF.

The chain couples TRBV11-2 to TRBJ1-1; D not certain. The ends were cut back, 5 bases at V and 5 bases at J, with 12 bases in the middle. Germline V gene lookup returns CDR1 SGHAT and CDR2 FQNNGV. The CDR3 is made up of 13 amino acids. The CDR3 bases are TGTGCCAGCAGCCCTAACTCGGGGACTGAAGCTTTCTTT. Encoded protein: CASSPNSGTEAFF. The full variable domain, in which reference TRBV11-2 and TRBJ1-1 provide the parts outside the CDR3, is EAGVAQSPRYKIIEKRQSVAFWCNPISGHATLYWYQQILGQGPKLLIQFQNNGVVDDSQLPKDRFSAERLKGVDSTLKIQPAKLEDSAVYLCASSPNSGTEAFFGQGTRLTVV.

The chain recombines TRBV7-2 with TRBJ2-5; 10 nucleotides match TRBD2. The germline CDR1 and CDR2 sequences are SGHTA and FQGNSA. The ends lost 4 bases at V and 1 base at J; junction bases unmatched: 3. CDR3 length: 15 residues. In DNA, the CDR3 is TGTGCCAGCAGCTCCGGACTAGCGGCCCAAGAGACCCAGTACTTC. This sequence encodes CASSSGLAAQETQYF.

J is TRBJ1-1 and V is TRBV6-5, with D possibly being TRBD1 (6 bases). This CDR3 comprises 13 residues. Germline V gene sequence: CDR1 MNHEY, CDR2 SVGAGI. The V and J ends lost 5 bases and 6 bases respectively, with 13 bases between them. The DNA of the CDR3 is TGTGCCAGCAGTCGTCGACAGGAGGCTGAAGCTTTCTTT. Translated, it gives CASSRRQEAEAFF.

The V gene is TRBV6-5, the J gene TRBJ2-1, with 8 positions matching TRBD1. The CDR3 is made up of 15 amino acids. With 6 bases clipped from V and 6 bases from J, the junction kept 10 bases outside the gene matches. Germline assignment: CDR1 MNHEY and CDR2 SVGAGI. CDR3 in DNA: TGTGCCAGCAGGGGAGACAGGGGCATTGTCAATGAGCAGTTCTTC. This sequence encodes CASRGDRGIVNEQFF.

J is TRBJ2-2 and V is TRBV9; D is unclear. Trimming shortened V by 4 bases and J by 8 bases, and 15 bases separated the two germline ends. This CDR3 is built from 14 residues. Per the germline V gene, CDR1 is SGDLS and CDR2 is YYNGEE. The CDR3 region has the DNA TGTGCCAGCAGCCCCCCCCGCGGATATGGGGAGCTGTTTTTT. It codes for CASSPPRGYGELFF. Together with reference TRBV9 and TRBJ2-2, the CDR3 gives the full variable domain: DSGVTQTPKHLITATGQRVTLRCSPRSGDLSVYWYQQSLDQGLQFLIQYYNGEERAKGNILERFSAQQFPDLHSELNLSSLELGDSALYFCASSPPRGYGELFFGEGSRLTVL.

The chain uses TRBV12-3 or TRBV12-4 and TRBJ1-3, with D perhaps TRBD1 (6 bases). The V gene lost 3 bases and the J gene lost 7 bases, with 7 bases spanning the gap. The CDR3 has 12 amino acids. The CDR3 is CASSFTGNTIYF. For the CDR3, the DNA is TGTGCCAGCAGTTTTACAGGGAACACCATATATTTT.

This chain uses TRBV7-2 with TRBJ1-2; TRBD1 is a possible D gene (5 bases). The CDR3 length is 13 residues. V lost 4 bases, J lost 5 bases, and 11 bases lay in between. The germline V gene has CDR1 SGHTA and CDR2 FQGNSA. The CDR3 reads CASSSDTGYGYTF. The DNA for the CDR3 is TGTGCCAGCAGCTCGGACACTGGATATGGCTACACCTTC.